This T cell receptor beta chain was found in a study of blood T cell repertoires in COVID-19. Study-wide context: Italy, Spain and the United States were the sources of the convalescent and acute COVID-19 samples.

The germline gives CDR1 SGHRS, CDR2 YFSETQ. The CDR3 is 14 residues long. V was shortened by 2 bases and J by 5 bases, with 14 bases between the two germline ends. Profiling relied on immunoSEQ multiplex PCR, and the TCRdb table lists in-frame clones only, not all of them. The table includes 300,000 to 450,000 clones, more than 65% detected once. The TCR sequence derives from a human donor with acute or convalescent COVID-19. The donor label of this sample is uncertain. The chain has TRBV5-1 and TRBJ2-7; TRBD1 is a possible D gene (5 bases). Sample: peripheral blood. The DNA for the CDR3 is TGCGCCAGCAGCTTAACGGCAGGGATGGACGAGCAGTACTTC. This gives the protein CASSLTAGMDEQYF.